This note documents a single T cell receptor (beta chain) sequence. The antigen is not known. Germline V CDR1 and CDR2: SGHRS, YFSETQ. The germline V and J ends were trimmed by 0 bases and 1 base, with 7 bases remaining between them. This CDR3 contains 14 residues. The record originates from a study of lymphopenia after photon versus proton radiotherapy. This table comes from immunoSEQ multiplex PCR, and its TCRdb copy is limited to in-frame clones, with some not included. Here the sample spans over 15,000 clones, just over 85% being singletons. Study outcomes and limitations: In patients who died, overall survival fell as post-nadir TCR diversity dropped more.

This receptor was identified in an older man with pancreatic cancer. V is TRBV5-1 and J is TRBJ2-5, with D unclear. Sample: peripheral blood, taken from a patient treated with proton-based radiotherapy. DNA for the CDR3: TGCGCCAGCAGCTTGGGAACCGGCCAAGAGACCCAGTACTTC. Residues: CASSLGTGQETQYF.